Listed here are 32 T cell receptor beta chains from one sample, sequenced in a study of blood T cell repertoires in COVID-19. Sequencing used immunoSEQ multiplex PCR; TCRdb keeps in-frame clones, though not all of them. The sample has a few hundred thousand clones; approximately 88% are singletons. Sequenced: peripheral blood. The source is a man aged 18 to 30 who had recovered from COVID-19.

The chain has TRBV18 and TRBJ2-3, with 8 bases matching TRBD1. This CDR3 comprises 13 residues. Trimming at V came to 8 bases and at J to 5 bases, leaving 6 bases not matched to a gene. Germline V lookup: CDR1 KGHSH, CDR2 LQKENI. The CDR3 protein is CASLQGAGDTQYF. In DNA, the CDR3 is TGTGCCAGCCTCCAGGGGGCAGGAGATACGCAGTATTTT.

This clone was recorded only once. The chain combines TRBV18 with TRBJ1-1; TRBD1 matches at 10 bases. Germline CDR1 KGHSH, CDR2 LQKENI. The CDR3 is 15 residues long. V dropped 2 bases and J dropped 6; count of bases not matched to a gene: 6. DNA of the CDR3: TGTGCCAGCTCACCAATGGAGGGACAGGGGTCTGAAGCTTTCTTT. Its protein is CASSPMEGQGSEAFF.

The CDR3 coding sequence is TGTGCCAGCAGCCCTCAGACCGGGGAGCTGTTTTTT. Residues: CASSPQTGELFF. The gene calls are TRBV11-3 and TRBJ2-2, with D unresolved. The V and J ends lost 5 bases and 5 bases respectively, with 6 bases between them. The CDR3 consists of 12 residues. CDR1 and CDR2 (germline): SGHNT, YENEEA.

The chain has TRBV6-6 and TRBJ2-7; D is undetermined. V was pared by 2 bases and J by 1 base, with 15 bases between. CDR3 length equals 16 residues. Looked up from germline, CDR1 is MNHNY and CDR2 is SVGAGI (reference sequence). Here the CDR3 DNA reads TGTGCCAGCAGTTACGAATGGAAGACTCTTTCCTACGAGCAGTACTTC. Amino acid sequence: CASSYEWKTLSYEQYF.

This clone is a singleton in its sample. The chain has TRBV6-5 and TRBJ1-2, with 9 bases fitting TRBD1. Germline lookup yields CDR1 MNHEY and CDR2 SVGAGI. V trimming: 10 bases; J trimming: 5 bases; junction bases outside the gene matches: 8. This CDR3 region has 13 residues. CDR3 nucleotide sequence: TGTGCCACCACCGGACAGGGGACGTATGGCTACACCTTC. It codes for CATTGQGTYGYTF.

The chain joins TRBV11-2 to TRBJ2-7, with 7 bases aligning to TRBD2. The CDR3 consists of 15 residues. Germline V CDR1 and CDR2: SGHAT, FQNNGV. The V and J ends lost 3 bases and 2 bases, in that order; junction bases with no gene match: 7. The CDR3 reads CASSLLGGRTYEQYF. The CDR3, as DNA: TGTGCCAGCAGCTTGCTCGGGGGGAGAACCTACGAGCAGTACTTC.

This clone was recorded only once. The genes are TRBV2 and TRBJ1-1; TRBD1 might be the D (6 bases). The CDR3 consists of 13 residues. Looked up from germline, CDR1 is SNHLY and CDR2 is FYNNEI. V was pared by 10 bases and J by 5 bases, with 17 bases between. The CDR3 nucleotides are TGTGCCATCCCCCAGGGGAGGGAAACTGAAGCTTTCTTT. It encodes CAIPQGRETEAFF.

V usage is TRBV7-9 and J usage is TRBJ1-1, with 9 bases that match TRBD1. This CDR3 has 12 amino acids. The junction had 6 bases not matched to a gene; V was cut back by 5 bases and J by 11 bases. The germline gives CDR1 SEHNR, CDR2 FQNEAQ (reference sequence). The DNA for the CDR3 is TGTGCCAGCAGCACGAACAGGGGGCCGGCTTTCTTT. This codes for CASSTNRGPAFF.

This clone was counted only a few times. An end of the junction differs from the germline gene, which may be a read error. The rearrangement links TRBV5-1 to TRBJ2-7; 8 bases are a match to TRBD2. Germline CDR1 reads SGHRS; CDR2 reads YFSETQ. This CDR3 contains 12 residues. In DNA form, the CDR3 reads TGCGCCAGCAGCTTGGAGGGGACTAGTCTACACTTC. Translation gives CASSLEGTSLHF.

This clone was seen only a few times. V is TRBV10-2 and J is TRBJ2-7, with D perhaps matching TRBD1 (5 bases). The germline V gene encodes CDR1 WSHSY and CDR2 SAAADI. This CDR3 is 13 amino acids long. Trimming took off 4 bases at V and 4 bases at J, with 11 bases between the two ends. The CDR3 coding sequence is TGCGCCAGCAGTGTTGGGGCGATATACGAGCAGTACTTC. Encoded protein: CASSVGAIYEQYF.

This sequence joins TRBV4-1 and TRBJ2-1, with 12 positions matching TRBD2. Germline CDR1 is MGHRA and CDR2 is YSYEKL. The CDR3 loop spans 15 amino acids. After removal of 2 bases from V and 9 bases from J, the junction contained 5 bases not matched to a gene. DNA of the CDR3: TGCGCCAGCAGCCAACTAGCGGGAGGGCCGAGTGAGCAGTTCTTC. Amino acids: CASSQLAGGPSEQFF.

V is TRBV11-1 and J is TRBJ2-5; no reliable D call. The CDR3 is 14 amino acids. Germline-derived CDR1 and CDR2 are SGHAT and FQDESV (reference sequence). Trimming took off 5 bases at V and 0 bases at J, with 10 bases between the two ends. The CDR3 region has the DNA TGTGCCAGCAGCCGCCGACTGAACCAAGAGACCCAGTACTTC. Translated, it gives CASSRRLNQETQYF.

The J gene is TRBJ1-5, the V gene TRBV29-1; no definite D call. CDR1 SQVTM and CDR2 ANQGSEA come from the germline V gene. The CDR3 has 13 amino acids. Trimming stripped 3 bases from V and 2 bases from J, with 8 bases between. This CDR3 is CSVDTGGNQPQHF. The CDR3 DNA sequence: TGCAGCGTTGACACCGGGGGCAATCAGCCCCAGCATTTT.

The chain recombines TRBV7-6 with TRBJ2-2; a weak D match, TRBD2 (6 bases). The V and J ends lost 2 bases and 7 bases respectively, with 11 bases between them. This CDR3 is 14 amino acids long. CDR1 SGHVS and CDR2 FNYEAQ come from the germline V gene. CDR3: CASSLWGVSGELFF. The CDR3 DNA sequence: TGTGCCAGCAGCTTATGGGGGGTTAGCGGGGAGCTGTTTTTT.

This chain links TRBV12-5 with TRBJ2-1; TRBD1 matches 8 bases. The CDR3 is made up of 13 amino acids. Germline CDR1 is LGHNT and CDR2 is FRNRAP. After removal of 7 bases from V and 15 bases from J, the junction contained 14 bases not matched to a gene. Written as DNA, the CDR3 is TGTGCTAGTGATAAACCGGGACAGGAGTTTGTGTTCTTC. Protein: CASDKPGQEFVFF.

CDR3 loop: CASSLPGDTYEQYF. CDR3 nucleotide sequence: TGCGCCAGCAGCTTGCCAGGGGACACCTACGAGCAGTACTTC. This sequence joins TRBV5-1 and TRBJ2-7; maybe TRBD1 (6 bases). V dropped 1 base and J dropped 2 bases, with 10 bases sitting between them. This CDR3 contains 14 residues. Germline V gene lookup returns CDR1 SGHRS and CDR2 YFSETQ.

The sample holds one count of this clone. The rearrangement links TRBV30 to TRBJ2-7; 7 bases align to TRBD2. V was clipped by 0 bases and J by 2 bases; unmatched bases: 4. Germline V gives CDR1 GTSNPN, CDR2 SVGIG (reference sequence). The CDR3 spans 14 residues. The CDR3 DNA is TGTGCCTGGAGTGTGGCTAGCGGTCCCTACGAGCAGTACTTC. Amino acid sequence: CAWSVASGPYEQYF.

The J gene is TRBJ1-2, the V gene TRBV5-1; D not resolved. V was trimmed by 0 bases and J by 8 bases, leaving 17 bases between them. This CDR3 spans 15 amino acids. Germline V CDR1 and CDR2: SGHRS, YFSETQ. CDR3 sequence reads: CASSLDPGLISGYTF. The DNA of the CDR3 is TGCGCCAGCAGCTTGGATCCGGGTTTGATATCGGGCTACACCTTC.

With respect to this clone: Its ends do not fully match the called genes, so a read error is possible. The chain uses TRBV7-7 and TRBJ2-5, with D possibly matching TRBD1 (6 bases). Germline V CDR1 and CDR2: SSHAT, FNYEAQ (reference sequence). The CDR3 covers 15 residues. The chain's CDR3 is CASSPSGVDGETQYF. The CDR3 DNA reads as TGTGCTAGCAGCCCCTCAGGGGTCGATGGAGAGACCCAGTACTTC.

The table lists this clone with a count of one. The chain links TRBV3-1 (or the pseudogene TRBV3-2) to TRBJ1-4, with TRBD1 identical over 7 bases. The CDR3 contains 16 residues. Trimming removed 5 bases from V and 0 bases from J; junction bases left unmatched: 6. Germline V CDR1 and CDR2: LGHDT, YNNKEL (reference sequence). The CDR3 loop reads CASSEGQRSTNEKLFF. As DNA, the CDR3 is TGTGCCAGCAGCGAGGGACAGAGATCAACTAATGAAAAACTGTTTTTT.

V is TRBV12-5 and J is TRBJ2-1, with D uncertain. CDR3 length: 12 amino acids. The V end lost 1 base, the J end lost 5 bases, and 3 bases lay between the germline ends. Per germline, CDR1 LGHNT and CDR2 FRNRAP. The CDR3 bases are TGTGCTAGTGGTTTGGGGCACAATGAGCAGTTCTTC. Protein sequence: CASGLGHNEQFF.

The chain combines TRBV2 with TRBJ2-1, with D perhaps matching TRBD2 (5 bases). The CDR3 contains 13 residues. CDR1 is SNHLY and CDR2 is FYNNEI in the germline V gene. V lost 6 bases and J lost 10, with 16 bases in between. CDR3 amino acids: CASRGWTAGEQFF. In DNA, the CDR3 is TGTGCCAGCAGGGGGTGGACTGCCGGGGAGCAGTTCTTC.

The J gene is TRBJ1-3, the V gene TRBV3-1 (or the pseudogene TRBV3-2); TRBD1 agrees at 9 bases. V was pared by 6 bases and J by 0 bases, with 6 bases of the junction left unmatched. This CDR3 has 16 residues. Germline V gene data show CDR1 as LGHDT and CDR2 as YNNKEL (reference sequence). CDR3 nucleotide sequence: TGTGCCAGCAGTCGACAGGGGGGGACCTCTGGAAACACCATATATTTT. Translation: CASSRQGGTSGNTIYF.

The chain joins TRBV27 to TRBJ1-5; a weak D match, TRBD1 (5 bases). In germline, CDR1 is MNHEY, CDR2 SMNVEV (reference sequence). The V end lost 1 base, the J end lost 2 bases, and 6 bases lay between the germline ends. The CDR3 extends over 14 amino acids. CDR3 amino acids: CASSLFRGNQPQHF. The CDR3 bases are TGTGCCAGCAGTTTATTCAGGGGCAATCAGCCCCAGCATTTT.

In this sample, this clone turned up once. V gene TRBV11-1 combines with J gene TRBJ2-1; TRBD2 is a possible D gene (6 bases). Trimming took 1 base from V and 7 from J, leaving 14 bases between them. CDR1 and CDR2 (germline): SGHAT, FQDESV (reference sequence). The CDR3 runs 15 residues. This CDR3 is CASSLGAGKLNEQFF. The CDR3 DNA is TGTGCCAGCAGCTTAGGGGCGGGAAAGCTTAATGAGCAGTTCTTC.

The rearrangement links TRBV19 to TRBJ2-1, with a tentative D call TRBD1 (6 bases). Trimming shortened V by 3 bases and J by 4 bases, and 10 bases separated the two germline ends. The CDR3 is 14 amino acids. The V gene's germline CDR1 is LNHDA and CDR2 SQIVND (reference sequence). The CDR3 loop is CASSIRGRYNEQFF. CDR3 nucleotides: TGTGCCAGTAGTATCAGGGGACGGTACAATGAGCAGTTCTTC.

This chain joins TRBV2 and TRBJ2-3; 12 nucleotides line up with TRBD2. CDR3 length: 15 residues. Losses at the gene ends were 8 bases for V and 2 bases for J; bases not matched to a gene: 5. Germline CDR1 SNHLY, CDR2 FYNNEI. CDR3 coding DNA: TGTGCCAGCGGAAGGACTAGCGGGGTCACAGATACGCAGTATTTT. Translated: CASGRTSGVTDTQYF.

In this sample, this clone turned up once. The J gene is TRBJ2-1, the V gene TRBV5-1, with a possible D match to TRBD2 (5 bases). There are 16 residues in the CDR3. Germline V gene lookup returns CDR1 SGHRS and CDR2 YFSETQ. Trimming stripped 0 bases from V and 4 bases from J, with 14 bases between. CDR3 sequence: CASSLGSGRGYNEQFF. CDR3 coding DNA: TGCGCCAGCAGCTTGGGATCGGGGAGAGGATACAATGAGCAGTTCTTC. Full variable domain (outside the CDR3, taken from reference TRBV5-1 and TRBJ2-1): KAGVTQTPRYLIKTRGQQVTLSCSPISGHRSVSWYQQTPGQGLQFLFEYFSETQRNKGNFPGRFSGRQFSNSRSEMNVSTLELGDSALYLCASSLGSGRGYNEQFFGPGTRLTVL.

The chain joins TRBV18 to TRBJ1-5; 10 nucleotides agree with TRBD1. CDR1 is KGHSH, CDR2 LQKENI, per germline. With V trimmed by 6 bases and J by 6 bases, 11 bases remained unmatched. This CDR3 comprises 16 residues. CDR3 loop: CASSWGGTGAAQPQHF. CDR3 nucleotide sequence: TGTGCCAGCTCTTGGGGCGGGACAGGGGCAGCTCAGCCCCAGCATTTT.

The sample holds one count of this clone. The gene calls are TRBV21-1 and TRBJ2-5; the tabulated D call, TRBD2, remains unverified against the DNA. TRBV21-1 is a listed pseudogene. The CDR3 runs to 15 residues. The CDR3, as DNA: TGTGCCAGCAGCAAAGACCGGGGGAGTCAAGAGACCCAGTACTTC. It codes for CASSKDRGSQETQYF.

V gene TRBV11-2 combines with J gene TRBJ1-4, with TRBD1 identical over 7 bases. The junction had 15 bases not matched to a gene; V was cut back by 1 base and J by 7 bases. The length of the CDR3 is 18 residues. Germline CDR1 SGHAT, CDR2 FQNNGV. The CDR3 reads CASSLVGDRVGFGEKLFF. The CDR3 DNA follows: TGTGCCAGCAGCTTAGTTGGTGACAGGGTGGGGTTCGGTGAAAAACTGTTTTTT.

This chain links TRBV19 with TRBJ2-5, with 10 positions matching TRBD2. V lost 3 bases, J lost 4 bases, and 11 bases stayed unmatched. The germline V gene encodes CDR1 LNHDA and CDR2 SQIVND (reference sequence). The CDR3 length is 17 residues. The CDR3 region has the DNA TGTGCCAGTAGTATCTGGGGACTAGCGCCAGAGGTAGAGACCCAGTACTTC. It yields the protein CASSIWGLAPEVETQYF.